This TCR beta chain derives from a study of T cells in Graves' hyperthyroidism and ophthalmopathy. A 10 ml volume of fresh peripheral blood provided the PBMCs. This clonotype was seen only a few times. CDR1 and CDR2 from the germline V gene are KGHSH and LQKENI. This CDR3 contains 13 residues. With 4 bases clipped from V and 10 bases from J, the junction kept 8 bases outside the gene matches. Amplified TCR beta CDR3 regions derived from RNA transcripts. The HTBI primer set served for first-round RT-PCR of the TCR CDR3. TCRdb re-derived calls from the multiplex PCR reads in MiXCR, one entry per CDR3 protein. The repertoire holds 540,000 or so distinct CDR3 sequences, with 15% to 17% as singletons.

The clonotype was recovered from a woman in her twenties or thirties with Graves' hyperthyroidism. The chain combines TRBV18 with TRBJ1-1, with 8 bases aligning to TRBD1. Sequenced input: blood. The CDR3 loop is CASSRTQGATAFF. CDR3 nucleotides: TGTGCCAGCTCACGAACTCAGGGGGCTACAGCTTTCTTT. Drawing the rest from reference TRBV18 and TRBJ1-1, the complete variable domain is NAGVMQNPRHLVRRRGQEARLRCSPMKGHSHVYWYRQLPEEGLKFMVYLQKENIIDESGMPKERFSAEFPKEGPSILRIQQVVRGDSAAYFCASSRTQGATAFFGQGTRLTVV.